This TCR beta chain was sequenced during a study of blood T cell repertoires in COVID-19. Overall study: PBMCs, B-cell-depleted T cells, or T cells provided the cDNA or gDNA that made up the material.

Trimming removed 5 bases from V and 8 bases from J, with 12 bases in between. Germline CDR1 and CDR2: GTSNPN and SVGIG (reference sequence). CDR3 size: 11 residues. This clone was counted a few times. Methods used by the authors: Estimates of nucleated cell counts were drawn from the amplification of reference gene primers. Assay used: immunoSEQ multiplex PCR; TCRdb lists only in-frame clones, some missing. V, J and clone size reflect that table, while D and trimming were determined from the DNA. Among about 25,000 clones listed, around 85% were seen once. V and J are TRBV30 and TRBJ1-2, with D possibly being TRBD1 (6 bases). The sample taken for sequencing was peripheral blood. The TCR was taken from a man in his fifties or sixties with active or convalescent COVID-19. CDR3 loop: CAWAAGVGYTF. For the CDR3, the DNA is TGTGCCTGGGCGGCAGGGGTCGGCTACACCTTC.